Shown below are 5 T cell receptor beta chains from a single sample sequenced in a study of T cells in narcolepsy. TCRdb's copy holds only in-frame clones and misses some; the assay was immunoSEQ multiplex PCR. The table has over 25,000 clones, approximately 80% seen once. Sample: CD45RA- memory CD4+ T cells from PBMCs. The receptor source for this set is a human donor with narcolepsy.

This clone was counted a few times. This sequence joins TRBV6-1 and TRBJ2-2, with a possible D match to TRBD1 (5 bases). In germline, CDR1 is MNHNS, CDR2 SASEGT. The CDR3 contains 15 residues. Deletions cut 0 bases from V and 6 bases from J, with 11 bases between. The CDR3 is CASSEARPGSGELFF. The CDR3 DNA follows: TGTGCCAGCAGTGAAGCGAGGCCAGGGTCCGGGGAGCTGTTTTTT.

The rearrangement joins TRBV21-1 to TRBJ2-5. TRBV21-1 is shown as a pseudogene. The CDR3 spans 19 residues. DNA for the CDR3: TGTGCCAGCAGCAAAGAGGGGGGTGGTCGAACTTGCCATCAAGAGACCCAGTACTTC. It yields the protein CASSKEGGGRTCHQETQYF.

The chain joins TRBV19 to TRBJ1-4, with 7 positions matching TRBD1. Germline V gene lookup returns CDR1 LNHDA and CDR2 SQIVND (reference sequence). V lost 5 bases to trimming and J lost 5 bases; unmatched junction nucleotides: 5. The CDR3 has 14 residues. The CDR3 reads CASSPDRDNEKLFF. CDR3 DNA: TGTGCCAGTAGTCCTGACAGGGACAATGAAAAACTGTTTTTT.

This chain uses TRBV7-2 with TRBJ2-4; no clear D gene. The V gene's germline CDR1 is SGHTA and CDR2 FQGNSA. The CDR3 contains 13 residues. V was trimmed by 1 base and J by 11 bases, leaving 12 bases between them. As DNA, the CDR3 is TGTGCCAGCAGCTTAGATTCCTCCATATTTCAGTACTTC. This gives the protein CASSLDSSIFQYF.

This clone was counted only a few times. The genes are TRBV27 and TRBJ2-2, with a tentative D call TRBD1 (5 bases). Looked up from germline, CDR1 is MNHEY and CDR2 is SMNVEV (reference sequence). V was shortened by 4 bases and J by 5 bases, with 8 bases between the two germline ends. The CDR3 totals 13 residues. CDR3 DNA sequence: TGTGCCAGCAGTTGGGGCCCGACCGGGGAGCTGTTTTTT. This sequence encodes CASSWGPTGELFF.